This TCR beta chain was retrieved from a study of blood T cell repertoires in COVID-19 (TCRdb year 2020). In terms of the full investigation: Samples covering the acute and convalescent phases of COVID-19 were provided by collaborators in the United States, Italy and Spain. The prospective study material was composed of cDNA or gDNA derived from T cells, B-cell-depleted T cells, or PBMCs. The dataset comprised deeply sampled blood TCRbeta repertoires from subjects exposed to, actively infected with, or recovered from COVID-19. The repertoires were released in a freely available public database intended as a resource for research on the immune response to SARS-CoV-2. The samples were drawn from the first 160 participants of the ongoing ImmuneRACE study and from more than 1,000 subjects provided by 6 global collaborators. A de-identified subject ID, COVID-19 status, age in years and sex were almost always included in the sample metadata. Where HLA class I and class II types were available, the types were taken from metadata supplied by the sample provider, not from assay-based typing.

The study at large found these results: How much clinical and demographic metadata was included differed by source and by participant, and the metadata was provided uncurated.

Participants in the prospective study were enrolled through a virtual design, were aged about 18 to 90 years, and lived in some 24 United States geographic areas. Cohort assignment in the prospective study relied on participant-reported clinical history from a screening survey and a study questionnaire. Recovered participants in ImmuneRACE Cohort 3 were defined as having two consecutive negative NP/OP PCR tests, clearance from a healthcare professional, or resolution of symptoms. Each participant in the prospective study had whole blood, serum and a nasopharyngeal or oropharyngeal swab collected by mobile phlebotomists. Participants in the prospective study had the option to provide additional blood draws and questionnaires over a roughly two-month period. Blood samples from the prospective study were shipped frozen or at room temperature prior to DNA extraction. The CDR3 holds 15 amino acids from the cysteine to the phenylalanine. This entry keeps only the CDR3 DNA: 45 bases, framed from base 1. Clipping removes 3 bases from V and 6 bases from J, with 8 as the unmatched junction base count. Via the germline V gene, CDR1 is SGHDN and CDR2 FVKESK.

TCRbeta CDR3 regions were amplified from genomic DNA by means of the immunoSEQ Assay, a bias-controlled multiplex PCR. The source study handled its data this way. The number of nucleated cells in each sample was estimated from the amplification of reference gene primers within the assay. To quantify the absolute abundance of each unique TCRbeta CDR3 rearrangement, sequence reads were collapsed and filtered. For each sample, productive Simpson clonality was calculated as the square root of Simpson's diversity index over productive rearrangements. TCRdb provides this immuneACCESS table in a form limited to in-frame rearrangements. Some clones are lacking; in checked studies, under half of them reflect an unresolved V gene, and why the rest are absent is not known. V, J and clone size reflect that table, while D and trimming were determined from the DNA. This sample comprises 200,000 to 250,000 clones, about 85% of them detected only once. The ten largest clones represent about a tenth of the sample.

Notes on this clone: It has no known antigen specificity. The input lacks base qualities; no much larger clone sits a single base away.

The sample consisted of PBMCs or T cells enriched from blood (not recorded which). This chain joins TRBV14 to TRBJ1-1; TRBD1 lines up with 9 middle nucleotides. The origin of this receptor is a man aged 25 to 40 who had recovered from COVID-19. The DNA sequence follows: TGTGCCAGCAGCCACGAACTACAGGGGGCATCTGAAGCTTTCTTT. Its product reads: CASSHELQGASEAFF.